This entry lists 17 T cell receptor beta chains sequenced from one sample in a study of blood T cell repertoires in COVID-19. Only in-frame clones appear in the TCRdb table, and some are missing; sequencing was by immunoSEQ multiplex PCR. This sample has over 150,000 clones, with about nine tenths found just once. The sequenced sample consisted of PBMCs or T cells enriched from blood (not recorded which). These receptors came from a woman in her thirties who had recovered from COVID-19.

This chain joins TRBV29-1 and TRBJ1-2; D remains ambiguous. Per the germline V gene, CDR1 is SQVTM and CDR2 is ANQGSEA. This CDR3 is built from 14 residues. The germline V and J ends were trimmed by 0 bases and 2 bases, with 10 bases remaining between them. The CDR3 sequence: CSVEDLAVNYGYTF. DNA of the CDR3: TGCAGCGTTGAAGATTTAGCGGTGAACTATGGCTACACCTTC.

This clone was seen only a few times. CDR3 nucleotides: TGCGCCAGCAGCCAAGATAACAGGAATGACTATGGCTACACCTTC. It is translated as CASSQDNRNDYGYTF. J is TRBJ1-2 and V is TRBV4-3; perhaps TRBD1 as D (5 bases). In germline, CDR1 is LGHNA, CDR2 YSLEER. This CDR3 has 15 amino acids. Trimming stripped 0 bases from V and 3 bases from J, with 11 bases between.

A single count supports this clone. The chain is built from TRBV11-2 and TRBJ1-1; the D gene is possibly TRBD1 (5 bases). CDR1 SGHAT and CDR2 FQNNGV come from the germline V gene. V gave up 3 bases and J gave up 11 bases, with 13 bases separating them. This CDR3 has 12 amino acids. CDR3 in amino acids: CASSFSQGAAFF. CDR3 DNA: TGTGCCAGCAGCTTTTCGCAAGGGGCCGCTTTCTTT.

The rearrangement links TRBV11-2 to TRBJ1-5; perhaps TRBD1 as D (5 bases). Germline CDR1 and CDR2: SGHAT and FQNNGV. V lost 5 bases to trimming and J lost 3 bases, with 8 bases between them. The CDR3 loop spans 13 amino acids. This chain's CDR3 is CASSKDINQPQHF. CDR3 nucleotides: TGTGCCAGCAGCAAGGACATCAATCAGCCCCAGCATTTT.

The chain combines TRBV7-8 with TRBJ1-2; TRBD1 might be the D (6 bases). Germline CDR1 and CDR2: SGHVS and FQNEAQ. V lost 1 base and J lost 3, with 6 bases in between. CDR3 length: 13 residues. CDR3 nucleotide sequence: TGTGCCAGCAGCTTAGACAGGGACTATGGCTACACCTTC. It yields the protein CASSLDRDYGYTF.

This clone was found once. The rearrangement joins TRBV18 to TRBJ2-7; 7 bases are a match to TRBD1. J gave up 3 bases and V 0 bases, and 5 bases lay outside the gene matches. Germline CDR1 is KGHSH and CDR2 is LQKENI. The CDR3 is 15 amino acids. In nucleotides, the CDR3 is TGTGCCAGCTCACCACCCGGGACAGTGGTCTACGAGCAGTACTTC. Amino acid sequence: CASSPPGTVVYEQYF.

The CDR3 protein is CASNRGQVGNYGYTF. CDR3 DNA: TGTGCCAGCAACCGGGGACAGGTTGGAAACTATGGCTACACCTTC. The chain is built from TRBV21-1 and TRBJ1-2; the table's D gene call, TRBD1, was not cross checked with the DNA. TRBV21-1 is flagged as a pseudogene. The CDR3 length is 15 residues.

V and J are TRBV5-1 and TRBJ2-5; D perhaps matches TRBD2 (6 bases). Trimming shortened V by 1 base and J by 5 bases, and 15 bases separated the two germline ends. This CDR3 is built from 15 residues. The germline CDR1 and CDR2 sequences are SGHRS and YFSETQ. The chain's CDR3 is CASSLTTSRVETQYF. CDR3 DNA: TGCGCCAGCAGCTTGACGACTAGTAGGGTCGAGACCCAGTACTTC.

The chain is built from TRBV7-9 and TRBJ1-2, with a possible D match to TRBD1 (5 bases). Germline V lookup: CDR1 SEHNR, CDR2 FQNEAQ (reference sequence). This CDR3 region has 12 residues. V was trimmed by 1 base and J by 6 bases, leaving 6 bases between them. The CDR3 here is CASSLDRHGYTF. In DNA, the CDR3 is TGTGCCAGCAGCTTAGACAGGCATGGCTACACCTTC. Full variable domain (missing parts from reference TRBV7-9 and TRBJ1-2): DTGVSQNPRHKITKRGQNVTFRCDPISEHNRLYWYRQTLGQGPEFLTYFQNEAQLEKSRLLSDRFSAERPKGSFSTLEIQRTEQGDSAMYLCASSLDRHGYTFGSGTRLTVV.

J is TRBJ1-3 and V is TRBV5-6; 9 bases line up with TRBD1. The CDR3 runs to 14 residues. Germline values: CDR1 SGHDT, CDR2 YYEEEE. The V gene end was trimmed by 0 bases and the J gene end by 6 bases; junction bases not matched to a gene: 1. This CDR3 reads CASSLGQGVNTIYF. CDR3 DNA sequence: TGTGCCAGCAGCTTGGGACAGGGGGTAAACACCATATATTTT.

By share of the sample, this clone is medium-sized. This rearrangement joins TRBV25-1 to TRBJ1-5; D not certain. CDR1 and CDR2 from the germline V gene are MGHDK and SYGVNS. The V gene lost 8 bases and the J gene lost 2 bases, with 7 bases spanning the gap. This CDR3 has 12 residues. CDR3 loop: CASDGCNQPQHF. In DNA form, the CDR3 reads TGTGCCAGCGATGGCTGCAATCAGCCCCAGCATTTT.

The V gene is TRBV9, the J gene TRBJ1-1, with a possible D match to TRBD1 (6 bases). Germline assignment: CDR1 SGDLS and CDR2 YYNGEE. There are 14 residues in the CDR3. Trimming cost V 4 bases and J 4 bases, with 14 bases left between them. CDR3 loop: CASSPREGGTEAFF. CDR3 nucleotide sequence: TGTGCCAGCAGCCCCAGGGAGGGGGGCACTGAAGCTTTCTTT.

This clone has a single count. In nucleotides, the CDR3 is TGTGCCAGCAGGATGGAACAGGGGGCGATTGGAAACACCATATATTTT. Encoded protein: CASRMEQGAIGNTIYF. The V gene is TRBV2, the J gene TRBJ1-3, with 9 nucleotides matching TRBD1. V gave up 6 bases and J gave up 3 bases; unmatched junction bases: 9. Germline CDR1 reads SNHLY; CDR2 reads FYNNEI. This CDR3 region has 16 residues.

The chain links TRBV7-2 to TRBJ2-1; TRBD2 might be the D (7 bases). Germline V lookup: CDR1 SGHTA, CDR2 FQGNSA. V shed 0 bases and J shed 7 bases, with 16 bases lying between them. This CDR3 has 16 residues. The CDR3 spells CASSLAFGGGQNEQFF. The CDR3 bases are TGTGCCAGCAGCTTAGCGTTTGGGGGGGGGCAGAATGAGCAGTTCTTC.

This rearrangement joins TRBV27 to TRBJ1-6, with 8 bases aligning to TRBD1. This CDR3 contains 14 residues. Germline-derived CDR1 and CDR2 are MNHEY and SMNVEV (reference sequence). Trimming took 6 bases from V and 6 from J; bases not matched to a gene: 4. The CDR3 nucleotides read TGTGCCAGCAGATTTGACAGGGGTAATTCACCCCTCCACTTT. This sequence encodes CASRFDRGNSPLHF.

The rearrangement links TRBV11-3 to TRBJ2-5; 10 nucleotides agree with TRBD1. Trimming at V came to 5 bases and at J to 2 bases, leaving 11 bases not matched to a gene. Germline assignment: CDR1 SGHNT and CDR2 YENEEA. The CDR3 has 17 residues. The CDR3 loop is CASSLGTGTGDQETQYF. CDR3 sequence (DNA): TGTGCCAGCAGCCTGGGAACAGGGACAGGGGATCAAGAGACCCAGTACTTC. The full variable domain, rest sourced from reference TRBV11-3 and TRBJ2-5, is EAGVVQSPRYKIIEKKQPVAFWCNPISGHNTLYWYLQNLGQGPELLIRYENEEAVDDSQLPKDRFSAERLKGVDSTLKIQPAELGDSAVYLCASSLGTGTGDQETQYFGPGTRLLVL.

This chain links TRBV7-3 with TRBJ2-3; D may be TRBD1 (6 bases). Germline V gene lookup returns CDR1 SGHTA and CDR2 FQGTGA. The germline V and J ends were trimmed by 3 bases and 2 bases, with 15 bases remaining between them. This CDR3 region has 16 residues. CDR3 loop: CASSFRGPPSTDTQYF. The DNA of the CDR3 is TGTGCCAGCAGCTTCAGGGGCCCTCCATCCACAGATACGCAGTATTTT.